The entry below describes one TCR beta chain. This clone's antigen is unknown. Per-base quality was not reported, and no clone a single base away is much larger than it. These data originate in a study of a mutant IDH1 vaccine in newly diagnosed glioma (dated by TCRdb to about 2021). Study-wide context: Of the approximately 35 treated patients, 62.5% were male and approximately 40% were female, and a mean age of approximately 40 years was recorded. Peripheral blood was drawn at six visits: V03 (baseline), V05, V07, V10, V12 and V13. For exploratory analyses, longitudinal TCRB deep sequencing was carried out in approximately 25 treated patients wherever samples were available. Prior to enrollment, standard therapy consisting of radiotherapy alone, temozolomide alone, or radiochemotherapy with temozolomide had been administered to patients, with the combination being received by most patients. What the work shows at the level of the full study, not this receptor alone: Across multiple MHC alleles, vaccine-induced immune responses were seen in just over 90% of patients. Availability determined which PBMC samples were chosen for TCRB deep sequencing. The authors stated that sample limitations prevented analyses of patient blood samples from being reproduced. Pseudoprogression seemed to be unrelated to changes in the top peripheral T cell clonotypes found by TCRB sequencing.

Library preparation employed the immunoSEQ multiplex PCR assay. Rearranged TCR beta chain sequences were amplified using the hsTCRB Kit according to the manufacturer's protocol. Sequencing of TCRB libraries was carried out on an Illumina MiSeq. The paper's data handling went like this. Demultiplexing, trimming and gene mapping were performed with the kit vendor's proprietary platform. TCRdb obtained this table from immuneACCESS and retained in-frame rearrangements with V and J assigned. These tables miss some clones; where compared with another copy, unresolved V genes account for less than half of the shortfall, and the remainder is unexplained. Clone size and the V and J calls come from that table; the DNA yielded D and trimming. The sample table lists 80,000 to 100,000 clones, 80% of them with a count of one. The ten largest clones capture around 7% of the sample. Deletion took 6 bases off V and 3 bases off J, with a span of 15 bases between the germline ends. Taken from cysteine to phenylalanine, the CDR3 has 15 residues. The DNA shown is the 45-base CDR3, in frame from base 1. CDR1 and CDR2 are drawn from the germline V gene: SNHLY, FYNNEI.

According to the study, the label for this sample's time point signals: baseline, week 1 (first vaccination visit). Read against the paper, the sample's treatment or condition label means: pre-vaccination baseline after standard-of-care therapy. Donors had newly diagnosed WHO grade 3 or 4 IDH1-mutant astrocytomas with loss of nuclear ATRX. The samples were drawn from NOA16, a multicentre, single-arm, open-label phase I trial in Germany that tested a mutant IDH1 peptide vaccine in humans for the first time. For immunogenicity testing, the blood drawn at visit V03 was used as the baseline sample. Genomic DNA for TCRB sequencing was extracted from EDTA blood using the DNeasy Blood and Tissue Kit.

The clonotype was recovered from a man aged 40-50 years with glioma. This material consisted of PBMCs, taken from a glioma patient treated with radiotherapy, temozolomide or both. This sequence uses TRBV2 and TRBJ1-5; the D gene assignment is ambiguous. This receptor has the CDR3 CASSDMEVLNQPQHF. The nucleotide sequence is TGTGCCAGCAGCGACATGGAGGTCCTCAATCAGCCCCAGCATTTT.